This record covers a single TCR beta chain. What it recognizes is unknown. This CDR3 is 15 amino acids long. The V and J ends lost 2 bases and 3 bases respectively, with 15 bases between them. Germline V CDR1 and CDR2: GTSNPN, SVGIG (reference sequence). This entry comes from a study of OX40 agonist ivuxolimab in advanced cancers. Study-wide background: Partial responses were recorded for three patients, including one with hepatocellular carcinoma and two with cutaneous melanoma. Study-wide results and caveats: Clonal expansion by week 6 occurred in CD4+ and CD8+ blood T cells (at 0.1 to 3.0 mg/kg). The 0.1-3.0 mg/kg partial responders had among the lowest clonal expansion. Still undetermined is the antigen specificity of the expanded peripheral T cells.

Some clones are missing from TCRdb's copy, which holds only in-frame ones; the method was immunoSEQ multiplex PCR. The sample has fewer than 25,000 clones, about 76% seen once. This clonotype was obtained from an adult with an advanced solid tumor such as melanoma, head and neck, liver or kidney cancer. The V and J genes are TRBV30 and TRBJ2-3; tentative D call: TRBD2 (7 bases). Material: CD4+ or CD8+ T cells sorted from blood, obtained in a trial of the OX40 agonist ivuxolimab. The CDR3 sequence is CAWSLGGGRTDTQYF. The CDR3 coding sequence is TGTGCCTGGAGTCTAGGGGGGGGGCGTACAGATACGCAGTATTTT.